This TCR beta chain came from a study of blood T cells in healthy people across ages. Study-wide points: Per million T cells, TCR beta diversity dropped about linearly as age rose.

The individuals who served as donors were healthy Caucasians living in Russia, aged roughly 6 to 90. A word on this clonotype: Antigen specificity is unknown.

Trimming took 6 bases from V and 0 from J, leaving 15 bases between them. Germline assignment: CDR1 MNHEY and CDR2 SMNVEV (reference sequence). There are 16 residues in the CDR3. It was with a sample-barcoded 5' primer and a J-beta primer mix that a second PCR of roughly 7 to 12 cycles was run. In TCRdb, the 5' RACE reads were re-called with MiXCR into one record per CDR3 protein. The sample lists roughly 1.6 million distinct CDR3 sequences, roughly 32% occurring once. The sequence derives from a woman younger than 45 in good health. Sequencing was carried out using blood. V and J are TRBV27 and TRBJ2-1, with D tentatively TRBD1 or TRBD2 (6 bases each). DNA of the CDR3: TGTGCCAGCAGGGCGACAGGAGGGAGCTCCTACAATGAGCAGTTCTTC. Its translation: CASRATGGSSYNEQFF.